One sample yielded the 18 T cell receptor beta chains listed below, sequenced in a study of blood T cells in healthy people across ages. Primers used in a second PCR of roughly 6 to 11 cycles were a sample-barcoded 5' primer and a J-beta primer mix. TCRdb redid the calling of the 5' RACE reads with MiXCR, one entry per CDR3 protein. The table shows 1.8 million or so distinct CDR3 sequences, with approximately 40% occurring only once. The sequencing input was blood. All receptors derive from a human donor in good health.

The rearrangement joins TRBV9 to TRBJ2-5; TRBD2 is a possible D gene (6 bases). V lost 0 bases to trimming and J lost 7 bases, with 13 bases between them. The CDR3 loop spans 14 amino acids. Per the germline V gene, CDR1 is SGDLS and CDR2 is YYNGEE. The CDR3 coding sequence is TGTGCCAGCAGCGTAGATGGGGGGACCGGGACCCAGTACTTC. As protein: CASSVDGGTGTQYF.

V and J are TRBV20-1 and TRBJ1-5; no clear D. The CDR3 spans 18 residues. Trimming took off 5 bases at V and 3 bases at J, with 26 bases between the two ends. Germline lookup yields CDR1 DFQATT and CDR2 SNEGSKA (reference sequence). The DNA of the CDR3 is TGCAGTGCTCATTCATCGGCCCCGGGTATGGTCCTCAATCAGCCCCAGCATTTT. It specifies CSAHSSAPGMVLNQPQHF.

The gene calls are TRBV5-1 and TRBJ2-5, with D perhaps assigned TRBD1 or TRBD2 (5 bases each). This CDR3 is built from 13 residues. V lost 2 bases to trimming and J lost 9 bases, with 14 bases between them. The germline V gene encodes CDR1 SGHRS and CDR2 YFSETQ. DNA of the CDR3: TGCGCCAGCAGCTTCGGGACGGTGGAGGCCCAGTACTTC. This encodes CASSFGTVEAQYF. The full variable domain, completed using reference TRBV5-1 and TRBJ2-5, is KAGVTQTPRYLIKTRGQQVTLSCSPISGHRSVSWYQQTPGQGLQFLFEYFSETQRNKGNFPGRFSGRQFSNSRSEMNVSTLELGDSALYLCASSFGTVEAQYFGPGTRLLVL.

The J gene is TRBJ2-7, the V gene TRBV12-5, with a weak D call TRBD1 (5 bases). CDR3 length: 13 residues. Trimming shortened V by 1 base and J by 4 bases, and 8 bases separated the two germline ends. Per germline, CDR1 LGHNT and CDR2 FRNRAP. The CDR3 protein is CASGLGQKYEQYF. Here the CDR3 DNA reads TGTGCTAGTGGTTTGGGACAGAAGTACGAGCAGTACTTC. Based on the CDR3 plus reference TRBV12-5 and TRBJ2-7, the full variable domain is DARVTQTPRHKVTEMGQEVTMRCQPILGHNTVFWYRQTMMQGLELLAYFRNRAPLDDSGMPKDRFSAEMPDATLATLKIQPSEPRDSAVYFCASGLGQKYEQYFGPGTRLTVT.

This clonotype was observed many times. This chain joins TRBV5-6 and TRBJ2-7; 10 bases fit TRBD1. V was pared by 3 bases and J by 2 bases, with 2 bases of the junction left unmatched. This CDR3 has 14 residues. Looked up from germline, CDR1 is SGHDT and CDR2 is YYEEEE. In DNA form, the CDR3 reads TGTGCCAGCAGCTGGGACAGGGGTACCTACGAGCAGTACTTC. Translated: CASSWDRGTYEQYF. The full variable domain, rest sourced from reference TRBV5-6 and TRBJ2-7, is DAGVTQSPTHLIKTRGQQVTLRCSPKSGHDTVSWYQQALGQGPQFIFQYYEEEERQRGNFPDRFSGHQFPNYSSELNVNALLLGDSALYLCASSWDRGTYEQYFGPGTRLTVT.

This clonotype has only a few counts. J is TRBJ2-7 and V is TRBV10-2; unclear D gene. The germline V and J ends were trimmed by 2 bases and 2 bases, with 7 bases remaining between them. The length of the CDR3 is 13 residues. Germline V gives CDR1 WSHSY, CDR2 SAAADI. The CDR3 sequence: CASSETPAYEQYF. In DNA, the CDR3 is TGCGCCAGCAGTGAGACCCCAGCCTACGAGCAGTACTTC.

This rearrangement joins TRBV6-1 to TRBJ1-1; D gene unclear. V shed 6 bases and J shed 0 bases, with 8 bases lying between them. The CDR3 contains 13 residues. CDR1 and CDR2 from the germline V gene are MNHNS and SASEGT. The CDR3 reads CASRAKLNTEAFF. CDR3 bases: TGTGCCAGCAGGGCCAAACTGAACACTGAAGCTTTCTTT.

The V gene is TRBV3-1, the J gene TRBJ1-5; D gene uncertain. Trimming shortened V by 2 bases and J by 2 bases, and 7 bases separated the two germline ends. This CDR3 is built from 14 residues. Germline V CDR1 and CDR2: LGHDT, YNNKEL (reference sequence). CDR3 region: CASSQRGRNQPQHF. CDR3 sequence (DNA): TGTGCCAGCAGCCAAAGAGGGCGCAATCAGCCCCAGCATTTT.

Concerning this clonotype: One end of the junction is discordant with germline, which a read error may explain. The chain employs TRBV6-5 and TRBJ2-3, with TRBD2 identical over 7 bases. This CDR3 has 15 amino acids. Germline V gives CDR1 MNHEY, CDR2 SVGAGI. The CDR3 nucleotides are TGTGCTAGCAGTTACTCGCCGGGGGGTGGAGATACGCAGTATTTT. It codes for CASSYSPGGGDTQYF.

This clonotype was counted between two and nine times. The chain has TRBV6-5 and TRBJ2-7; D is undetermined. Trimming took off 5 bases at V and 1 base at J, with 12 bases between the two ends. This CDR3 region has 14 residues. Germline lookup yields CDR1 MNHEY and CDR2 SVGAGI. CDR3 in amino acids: CASSRFTVSYEQYF. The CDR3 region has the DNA TGTGCCAGCAGTCGGTTTACAGTTTCCTACGAGCAGTACTTC.

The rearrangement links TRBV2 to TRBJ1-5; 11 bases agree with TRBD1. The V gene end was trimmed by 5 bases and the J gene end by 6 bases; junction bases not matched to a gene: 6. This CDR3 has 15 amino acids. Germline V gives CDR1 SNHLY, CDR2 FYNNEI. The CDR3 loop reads CASSKGQGVAQPQHF. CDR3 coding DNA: TGTGCCAGCAGTAAGGGACAGGGGGTAGCTCAGCCCCAGCATTTT.

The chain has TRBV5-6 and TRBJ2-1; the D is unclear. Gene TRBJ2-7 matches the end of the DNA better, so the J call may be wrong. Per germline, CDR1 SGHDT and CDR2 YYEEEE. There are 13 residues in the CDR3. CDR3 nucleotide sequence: TGTGCCAGCAGCTTGGAAGTTTCCAACGAGCAGTACTTC. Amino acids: CASSLEVSNEQYF.

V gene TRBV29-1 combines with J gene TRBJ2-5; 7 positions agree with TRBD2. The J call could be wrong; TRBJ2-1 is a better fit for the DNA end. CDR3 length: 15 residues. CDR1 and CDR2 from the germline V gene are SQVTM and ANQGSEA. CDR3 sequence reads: CSVAGGNFVEETQFF. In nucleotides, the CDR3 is TGCAGCGTAGCCGGGGGGAATTTCGTCGAAGAGACCCAGTTCTTC.

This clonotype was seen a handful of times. The CDR3 reads CASSHTINQPQHF. CDR3 in DNA: TGTGCCAGCAGCCATACTATCAATCAGCCCCAGCATTTT. V gene TRBV4-2 combines with J gene TRBJ1-5; D is undetermined. CDR3 size: 13 residues. Looked up from germline, CDR1 is LGHNA and CDR2 is YNFKEQ. Trimming took off 3 bases at V and 3 bases at J, with 6 bases between the two ends.

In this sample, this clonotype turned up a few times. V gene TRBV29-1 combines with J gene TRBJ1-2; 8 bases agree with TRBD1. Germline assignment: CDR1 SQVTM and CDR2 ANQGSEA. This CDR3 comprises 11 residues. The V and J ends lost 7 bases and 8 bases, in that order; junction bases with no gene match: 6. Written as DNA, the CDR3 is TGCAGCGCCCAGGGGGCGGAGGGCTACACCTTC. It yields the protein CSAQGAEGYTF.

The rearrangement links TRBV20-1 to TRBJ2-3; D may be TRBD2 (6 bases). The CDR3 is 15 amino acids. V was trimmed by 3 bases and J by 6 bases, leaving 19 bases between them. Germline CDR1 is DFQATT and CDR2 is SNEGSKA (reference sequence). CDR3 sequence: CSASRIAGPRDTQYF. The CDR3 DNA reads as TGCAGTGCTAGTAGGATCGCGGGGCCAAGGGATACGCAGTATTTT.

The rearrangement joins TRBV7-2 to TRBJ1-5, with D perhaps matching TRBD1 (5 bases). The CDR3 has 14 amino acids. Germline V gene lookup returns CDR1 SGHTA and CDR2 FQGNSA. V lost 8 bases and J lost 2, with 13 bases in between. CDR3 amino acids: CASALRGGNQPQHF. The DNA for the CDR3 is TGTGCCAGCGCCTTGCGAGGGGGCAATCAGCCCCAGCATTTT.

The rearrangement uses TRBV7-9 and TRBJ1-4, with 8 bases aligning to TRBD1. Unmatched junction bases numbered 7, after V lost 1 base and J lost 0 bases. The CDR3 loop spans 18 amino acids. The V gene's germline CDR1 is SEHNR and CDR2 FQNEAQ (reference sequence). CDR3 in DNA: TGTGCCAGCAGCTTAGGTCCAGGACAGGGCGCAACTAATGAAAAACTGTTTTTT. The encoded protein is CASSLGPGQGATNEKLFF.